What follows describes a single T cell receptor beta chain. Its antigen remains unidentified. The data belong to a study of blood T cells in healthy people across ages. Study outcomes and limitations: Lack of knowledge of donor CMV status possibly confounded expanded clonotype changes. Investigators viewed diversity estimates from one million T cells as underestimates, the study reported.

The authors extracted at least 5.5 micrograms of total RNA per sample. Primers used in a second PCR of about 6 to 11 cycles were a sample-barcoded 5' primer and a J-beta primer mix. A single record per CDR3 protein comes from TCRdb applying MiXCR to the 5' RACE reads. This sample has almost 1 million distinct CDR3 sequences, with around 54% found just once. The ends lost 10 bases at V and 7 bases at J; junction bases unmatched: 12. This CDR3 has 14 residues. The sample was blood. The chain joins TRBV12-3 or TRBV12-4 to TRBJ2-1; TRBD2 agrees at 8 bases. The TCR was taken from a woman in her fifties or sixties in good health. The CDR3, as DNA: TGTGCCACCAGGGCCAGCGGGGGCGGTAATGAGCAGTTCTTC. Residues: CATRASGGGNEQFF.